This T cell receptor (beta chain) is from a study of PD-1 blockade in mismatch repair-deficient tumors. Measured with immunoSEQ multiplex PCR; TCRdb has only the in-frame clones, and not every one. The data contain about 110,000 clones, roughly 80% of them seen just once; the ten biggest clones take up 4.5% to 5.5%. There are 16 residues in the CDR3. V lost 5 bases, J lost 7 bases, and 6 bases stayed unmatched. CDR1 LNHNV and CDR2 YYDKDF come from the germline V gene (reference sequence). The sequence derives from an adult with mismatch repair-deficient cancer. This sequence joins TRBV15 and TRBJ2-1, with 15 bases that match TRBD2. The material was peripheral blood, obtained approximately 60 weeks after starting pembrolizumab. The CDR3 is CATSLPGTSGRNEQFF. CDR3 in DNA: TGTGCCACCAGCCTACCCGGGACTAGCGGGAGGAATGAGCAGTTCTTC.